A selection of T cell receptor beta chains follows, all from one sample in a study of shared clonotypes between healthy human individuals. Only in-frame clones appear in the TCRdb table, and some are missing; sequencing was by immunoSEQ multiplex PCR. This table holds over 850,000 clones, around 78% found once. The sequencing input was memory CD4+ T cells from PBMCs. The receptor set was obtained from a man aged 18 to 30 in good health. Some clones in this sample may be carry-over from other donors' samples. CDR3s include the opening cysteine and the closing phenylalanine or tryptophan. Fields, in order: CDR3 protein, CDR3 DNA, D gene, J gene, clone size, V gene, CDR3 length. The D gene is left open where the match is weak. The size of a clone is reported for some rows only, either as once, few or many, or as a class for expanded clones.

CDR3: CASSLYQGSTSGMSYEQYF
DNA: TGTGCCAGCAGCTTATATCAGGGATCGACTAGCGGGATGTCCTACGAGCAGTACTTC
D: TRBD2
J: TRBJ2-7
size: -
V: TRBV7-9
length: 19

CDR3: CASSHPRDRGDNRLAGFEQYF
DNA: TGCGCCAGCAGTCATCCCCGGGACAGGGGCGACAATCGACTAGCGGGATTCGAGCAGTACTTC
D: -
J: TRBJ2-7
size: -
V: TRBV23-1
length: 21

CDR3: CASSGLVGFESNQPQHF
DNA: TGTGCCAGCAGTGGTCTTGTGGGCTTTGAGAGCAATCAGCCCCAGCATTTT
D: -
J: TRBJ1-5
size: -
V: TRBV28
length: 17

CDR3: CASSVAPFMETQYF
DNA: TGTGCCAGCAGCGTTGCCCCGTTTATGGAGACCCAGTACTTC
D: -
J: TRBJ2-5
size: -
V: TRBV9
length: 14

CDR3: CASSLENRGRSVLTF
DNA: TGTGCCAGCAGCCTCGAAAACAGGGGGCGCAGCGTCCTGACTTTC
D: TRBD1
J: TRBJ2-6
size: once
V: TRBV5-4
length: 15

CDR3: CASSAREWDTQYF
DNA: TGTGCCAGCAGCGCCAGGGAATGGGATACGCAGTATTTT
D: -
J: TRBJ2-3
size: -
V: TRBV9
length: 13

CDR3: CASSLVGARGDEQYF
DNA: TGTGCCAGCAGCTTAGTGGGGGCGCGCGGGGACGAGCAGTACTTC
D: -
J: TRBJ2-7
size: few
V: TRBV7-8
length: 15

CDR3: CASSTRQGRGETQYF
DNA: TGTGCCAGCAGTACAAGACAGGGGCGCGGAGAGACCCAGTACTTC
D: TRBD1
J: TRBJ2-5
size: -
V: TRBV6-5
length: 15

CDR3: CASSFVGNQPQHF
DNA: TGTGCCAGCAGCTTCGTTGGCAATCAGCCCCAGCATTTT
D: -
J: TRBJ1-5
size: -
V: TRBV7-8
length: 13

CDR3: CASSLVRAPDTQYF
DNA: TGTGCCAGCAGTTTAGTCCGGGCGCCAGATACGCAGTATTTT
D: -
J: TRBJ2-3
size: -
V: TRBV27
length: 14

CDR3: CASDSQQETQYF
DNA: TGTGCCAGCGATTCCCAGCAAGAGACCCAGTACTTC
D: -
J: TRBJ2-5
size: once
V: TRBV6-5
length: 12

CDR3: CASSPQAAGGPSEQYF
DNA: TGTGCCAGCAGCCCCCAAGCAGCGGGAGGGCCGAGTGAGCAGTACTTC
D: TRBD2
J: TRBJ2-7
size: once
V: TRBV7-2
length: 16

CDR3: CASSTLGQYSYEQYF
DNA: TGTGCCAGCAGTACCCTAGGACAGTACTCCTACGAGCAGTACTTC
D: -
J: TRBJ2-7
size: few
V: TRBV28
length: 15

CDR3: CATSTLERTTEAFF
DNA: TGTGCCACCAGCACCCTCGAGAGAACAACTGAAGCTTTCTTT
D: -
J: TRBJ1-1
size: few
V: TRBV15
length: 14

CDR3: CASSLPGGAGNIQYF
DNA: TGTGCCAGCAGTCTCCCGGGGGGCGCCGGGAACATTCAGTACTTC
D: -
J: TRBJ2-4
size: once
V: TRBV28
length: 15

CDR3: CAWSRTANEKLFF
DNA: TGTGCCTGGAGCCGGACAGCTAATGAAAAACTGTTTTTT
D: -
J: TRBJ1-4
size: few
V: TRBV30
length: 13

CDR3: CASSFITGGYSYEQYF
DNA: TGTGCCAGCAGTTTCATCACAGGGGGCTACTCCTACGAGCAGTACTTC
D: TRBD1
J: TRBJ2-7
size: few
V: TRBV27
length: 16

CDR3: CASSPPGRPTSGRAREQFF
DNA: TGTGCCAGCAGTCCACCGGGACGGCCCACTAGCGGGAGGGCCAGGGAGCAGTTCTTC
D: TRBD2
J: TRBJ2-1
size: -
V: TRBV27
length: 19

CDR3: CASSGRLAGVGGEQFF
DNA: TGTGCCAGCAGTGGAAGACTAGCGGGAGTTGGGGGTGAGCAGTTCTTC
D: TRBD2
J: TRBJ2-1
size: -
V: TRBV6-1
length: 16

CDR3: CATSRDTDLYSNQPQHF
DNA: TGTGCCACCAGCAGAGATACGGATCTATATAGCAATCAGCCCCAGCATTTT
D: -
J: TRBJ1-5
size: -
V: TRBV15
length: 17

CDR3: CASSFLAGVSEQYF
DNA: TGTGCCAGCAGCTTCCTAGCGGGAGTCTCCGAGCAGTACTTC
D: TRBD2
J: TRBJ2-7
size: -
V: TRBV7-2
length: 14

CDR3: CASSPRTAGVSEAFF
DNA: TGTGCCAGCTCACCCCGTACGGCAGGGGTTTCTGAAGCTTTCTTT
D: -
J: TRBJ1-1
size: -
V: TRBV18
length: 15

CDR3: CASSLVHLEQFF
DNA: TGTGCCAGCAGTTTGGTACACCTTGAGCAGTTCTTC
D: -
J: TRBJ2-1
size: -
V: TRBV28
length: 12

CDR3: CASSGVSGPLAEQFF
DNA: TGTGCCAGCAGTGGGGTGAGCGGGCCCCTCGCGGAGCAGTTCTTC
D: -
J: TRBJ2-1
size: -
V: TRBV28
length: 15

CDR3: CASSDRSGPYNEQFF
DNA: TGTGCCAGCAGCGACCGATCGGGACCATACAATGAGCAGTTCTTC
D: -
J: TRBJ2-1
size: -
V: TRBV7-2
length: 15

CDR3: CASSPLDGTDTQYF
DNA: TGTGCCAGCTCACCACTAGACGGGACAGATACGCAGTATTTT
D: -
J: TRBJ2-3
size: -
V: TRBV18
length: 14

CDR3: CASSVTSGRWHEQFF
DNA: TGTGCCAGCAGTGTTACTAGCGGGAGGTGGCATGAGCAGTTCTTC
D: TRBD2
J: TRBJ2-1
size: -
V: TRBV27
length: 15

CDR3: CASSSLGAPNTGELFF
DNA: TGTGCCAGCTCATCTCTAGGTGCGCCGAACACCGGGGAGCTGTTTTTT
D: -
J: TRBJ2-2
size: -
V: TRBV18
length: 16

CDR3: CASSLERGYWVTGELFF
DNA: TGTGCCAGCAGCTTGGAGAGAGGTTACTGGGTCACCGGGGAGCTGTTTTTT
D: -
J: TRBJ2-2
size: -
V: TRBV5-6
length: 17

CDR3: CASSMGLAYEQYF
DNA: TGTGCCAGTAGTATGGGACTAGCCTACGAGCAGTACTTC
D: TRBD2
J: TRBJ2-7
size: -
V: TRBV19
length: 13

CDR3: CASSSYLLGTGDGEFF
DNA: TGCGCCAGCAGCTCCTACTTATTGGGGACAGGGGATGGAGAGTTCTTC
D: TRBD1
J: TRBJ2-1
size: -
V: TRBV5-1
length: 16